One sample yielded the 21 T cell receptor beta chains listed below, sequenced in a study of blood T cell repertoires in COVID-19 (dated by TCRdb to 2018 to 2021). Libraries were made using the immunoSEQ multiplex PCR assay. Not all clones reach the TCRdb copy of this immuneACCESS table, which keeps in-frame sequences only. Checked studies attribute under half of the gap to unresolved V genes and leave the rest unexplained. In all, the sample holds 45,000 to 50,000 clones, and roughly 85% of those were seen once. In total, the top ten clones hold over 25% of the sample. Sequencing input: peripheral blood. Receptor source: a woman over 75 with COVID-19, enrolled during active disease.

The rearrangement uses TRBV7-9 and TRBJ2-5; 7 nucleotides match TRBD1. The junction had 1 base not matched to a gene; V was cut back by 4 bases and J by 2 bases. CDR3 length equals 13 residues. Looked up from germline, CDR1 is SEHNR and CDR2 is FQNEAQ (reference sequence). DNA for the CDR3: TGTGCCAGCAGCTCAGGGGGACAAGAGACCCAGTACTTC. Translation gives CASSSGGQETQYF.

This clone was seen a single time. The rearrangement uses TRBV28 and TRBJ2-1, with D maybe TRBD1 (6 bases). The CDR3 length is 16 residues. V was clipped by 3 bases and J by 7 bases, with 19 bases between them. CDR1 and CDR2 (germline): MDHEN, SYDVKM. The CDR3 is CASSFGQGKGENEQFF. The DNA for the CDR3 is TGTGCCAGCAGTTTCGGTCAGGGGAAGGGCGAGAATGAGCAGTTCTTC. Drawing the rest from reference TRBV28 and TRBJ2-1, the complete variable domain is DVKVTQSSRYLVKRTGEKVFLECVQDMDHENMFWYRQDPGLGLRLIYFSYDVKMKEKGDIPEGYSVSREKKERFSLILESASTNQTSMYLCASSFGQGKGENEQFFGPGTRLTVL.

The J gene is TRBJ2-5, the V gene TRBV14, with D unresolved. V was cut by 1 base and J by 5 bases, with 14 bases left in between. Germline CDR1 SGHDN, CDR2 FVKESK. The CDR3 totals 15 residues. The CDR3 is CASSQGPGAYETQYF. CDR3 sequence (DNA): TGTGCCAGCAGCCAAGGTCCCGGAGCCTATGAGACCCAGTACTTC. Full variable domain (remainder filled in from reference TRBV14 and TRBJ2-5): EAGVTQFPSHSVIEKGQTVTLRCDPISGHDNLYWYRRVMGKEIKFLLHFVKESKQDESGMPNNRFLAERTGGTYSTLKVQPAELEDSGVYFCASSQGPGAYETQYFGPGTRLLVL.

The J gene is TRBJ1-5, the V gene TRBV19; 8 nucleotides match TRBD1. The trim removed 7 bases at V and 7 bases at J, leaving 6 bases unmatched. In germline, CDR1 is LNHDA, CDR2 SQIVND (reference sequence). The CDR3 is 13 residues long. The CDR3 DNA sequence: TGTGCCAGTAAAGACAGGGGCGTACAGCCCCAGCATTTT. Translating it yields CASKDRGVQPQHF.

J is TRBJ2-7 and V is TRBV7-2; 9 positions agree with TRBD1. Germline CDR1 is SGHTA and CDR2 is FQGNSA. V shed 5 bases and J 3 bases; nucleotides not matched to a gene: 8. The CDR3 is 15 amino acids. The CDR3 region has the DNA TGTGCCAGCAGCGGCACGGGACAGGGAGGCTACGAGCAGTACTTC. Protein sequence: CASSGTGQGGYEQYF.

CDR3 nucleotides: TGTGCCAGCAGTGCATATCAGGGGATTAATGAAAAACTGTTTTTT. This codes for CASSAYQGINEKLFF. The chain has TRBV2 and TRBJ1-4; D possibly corresponds to TRBD1 (6 bases). CDR3 length equals 15 residues. Germline V lookup: CDR1 SNHLY, CDR2 FYNNEI. V lost 4 bases and J 4 bases, leaving 13 bases between the germline ends.

The rearrangement links TRBV28 to TRBJ2-7; 14 bases agree with TRBD2. After removal of 2 bases from V and 4 bases from J, the junction contained 4 bases not matched to a gene. Germline values: CDR1 MDHEN, CDR2 SYDVKM. There are 16 residues in the CDR3. As DNA, the CDR3 is TGTGCCAGCAGTTTACCGGGACTAGCGGGAGCTTACGAGCAGTACTTC. It codes for CASSLPGLAGAYEQYF.

To note about this clone: Other DNA sequences in this sample translate to the same CDR3. The genes are TRBV7-3 and TRBJ1-6; 9 nucleotides align to TRBD1. V lost 4 bases and J lost 6; bases outside the gene matches: 4. Germline CDR1 reads SGHTA; CDR2 reads FQGTGA. The CDR3 sequence is 15 residues long. The CDR3 nucleotides read TGTGCCAGCAGCTCACAGGGGGCCGGTAATTCACCCCTCCACTTT. Its translation: CASSSQGAGNSPLHF.

The genes are TRBV5-1 and TRBJ1-5, with no clear D. The germline V gene encodes CDR1 SGHRS and CDR2 YFSETQ. The V end lost 2 bases, the J end lost 5 bases, and 11 bases lay between the germline ends. This CDR3 spans 14 amino acids. In nucleotides, the CDR3 is TGCGCCAGCAGCTTCAGTGGAGGATATCAGCCCCAGCATTTT. Its protein product is CASSFSGGYQPQHF.

The J gene is TRBJ2-7, the V gene TRBV4-1; 9 bases align to TRBD2. CDR1 and CDR2 from the germline V gene are MGHRA and YSYEKL. J gave up 4 bases and V 0 bases, and 7 bases lay outside the gene matches. The CDR3 sequence is 16 residues long. CDR3 protein: CASSQEVAGAWYEQYF. CDR3 coding DNA: TGCGCCAGCAGCCAAGAGGTAGCGGGAGCATGGTACGAGCAGTACTTC.

The chain recombines TRBV27 with TRBJ1-1; tentatively, D is TRBD1 (5 bases). The CDR3 runs to 14 residues. Trimming stripped 9 bases from V and 0 bases from J, with 14 bases between. Germline V gene lookup returns CDR1 MNHEY and CDR2 SMNVEV (reference sequence). In nucleotides, the CDR3 is TGTGCCAGTAAAGGGGCCCAGATGAACACTGAAGCTTTCTTT. Amino acids: CASKGAQMNTEAFF.

The chain uses TRBV7-2 and TRBJ2-2, with D possibly being TRBD2 (5 bases). From germline, CDR1 is SGHTA and CDR2 FQGNSA. Deletions cut 7 bases from V and 6 bases from J, with 21 bases between. This CDR3 has 16 residues. The CDR3 DNA is TGTGCCAGCACCGTACAGAGGGTGTCCCACCCCGGGGAGCTGTTTTTT. Translated, it gives CASTVQRVSHPGELFF.

The CDR3 sequence: CASMSAEVYNSPLHF. The CDR3 bases are TGTGCCAGTATGTCCGCGGAGGTCTATAATTCACCCCTCCACTTT. This rearrangement joins TRBV19 to TRBJ1-6; the D is unclear. CDR1 LNHDA and CDR2 SQIVND come from the germline V gene (reference sequence). The CDR3 runs 15 residues. The V end was cut by 7 bases, the J end by 3 bases, with 13 bases between.

As DNA, the CDR3 is TGTGCCAGCAGCTTGGACGTCGGCAGGGTAAACACCGGGGAGCTGTTTTTT. It specifies CASSLDVGRVNTGELFF. This chain links TRBV5-4 with TRBJ2-2; tentatively, D is TRBD1 (5 bases). CDR3 length: 17 residues. V lost 0 bases and J 2 bases, leaving 14 bases between the germline ends. Germline-derived CDR1 and CDR2 are SGHNT and YYREEE (reference sequence). The entire variable domain, with the rest obtained from reference TRBV5-4 and TRBJ2-2, is as follows: ETGVTQSPTHLIKTRGQQVTLRCSSQSGHNTVSWYQQALGQGPQFIFQYYREEENGRGNFPPRFSGLQFPNYSSELNVNALELDDSALYLCASSLDVGRVNTGELFFGEGSRLTVL.

This chain uses TRBV4-3 with TRBJ1-4, with 7 positions matching TRBD1. The CDR3 is made up of 18 amino acids. In germline, CDR1 is LGHNA, CDR2 YSLEER. V was clipped by 5 bases and J by 3 bases; unmatched bases: 15. Here the CDR3 DNA reads TGCGCCAGCAGCGCTAGGGGGCCTGGATTCTTAGCTAATGAAAAACTGTTTTTT. Its protein product is CASSARGPGFLANEKLFF.

The J gene is TRBJ1-3, the V gene TRBV24-1; no reliable D call. From germline, CDR1 is KGHDR and CDR2 SFDVKD. The CDR3 runs 18 residues. V lost 3 bases and J lost 3, with 20 bases in between. The CDR3 spells CATSDLTETPNFGNTIYF. The DNA for the CDR3 is TGTGCCACCAGTGATCTCACAGAGACACCAAACTTTGGAAACACCATATATTTT.

This rearrangement joins TRBV28 to TRBJ1-4; 7 nucleotides agree with TRBD1. The CDR3 has 15 residues. J lost 8 bases, V lost 3 bases, and 9 bases had no gene match. Germline-derived CDR1 and CDR2 are MDHEN and SYDVKM. The CDR3 region is CASSFSRGSGEKLFF. As DNA, the CDR3 is TGTGCCAGCAGTTTCTCCAGGGGGTCGGGAGAAAAACTGTTTTTT.

Here the CDR3 reads CASSKGQVYNEQFF. Here the CDR3 DNA reads TGTGCCAGCAGCAAGGGACAGGTATACAATGAGCAGTTCTTC. The chain carries TRBV7-3 and TRBJ2-1; 8 bases agree with TRBD1. Germline V gene data show CDR1 as SGHTA and CDR2 as FQGTGA. Trimming cost V 5 bases and J 4 bases; bases outside gene matches: 4. The CDR3 extends over 14 amino acids.

This chain uses TRBV7-9 with TRBJ2-3, with TRBD1 matching 10 bases. With V trimmed by 6 bases and J by 11 bases, 14 bases remained unmatched. This CDR3 has 15 residues. Germline values: CDR1 SEHNR, CDR2 FQNEAQ (reference sequence). CDR3 residues: CASRKGQGTLLGQYF. The CDR3 DNA reads TGTGCCAGCAGGAAGGGACAGGGGACGCTTTTAGGGCAGTATTTT. Together with reference TRBV7-9 and TRBJ2-3, the CDR3 gives the full variable domain: DTGVSQNPRHKITKRGQNVTFRCDPISEHNRLYWYRQTLGQGPEFLTYFQNEAQLEKSRLLSDRFSAERPKGSFSTLEIQRTEQGDSAMYLCASRKGQGTLLGQYFGPGTRLTVL.

This chain uses TRBV5-4 with TRBJ2-5, with TRBD1 identical over 8 bases. This CDR3 spans 15 amino acids. Unmatched junction bases numbered 2, after V lost 0 bases and J lost 1 base. Germline V gene sequence: CDR1 SGHNT, CDR2 YYREEE (reference sequence). The CDR3 DNA sequence: TGTGCCAGCAGCTTGGGAGGGACAGGCCAAGAGACCCAGTACTTC. It yields the protein CASSLGGTGQETQYF.

The V gene is TRBV6-4, the J gene TRBJ2-1; 10 bases match TRBD1. Germline V gene sequence: CDR1 MRHNA, CDR2 SNTAGT. The CDR3 loop spans 16 amino acids. V lost 0 bases and J lost 8; bases outside the gene matches: 7. CDR3 bases: TGTGCCAGCAGTGACTCCCCCGGACAGGGGGGCGATGAGCAGTTCTTC. It translates to CASSDSPGQGGDEQFF.